The rows below give T cell receptor beta chains drawn from one sample of a study of blood T cell repertoires in COVID-19. Sequenced by immunoSEQ multiplex PCR; TCRdb stores in-frame clones only, minus some. The table lists 200,000 to 250,000 clones, about 83% of them singletons. Sequencing was carried out using peripheral blood. The source is a woman in her fifties or sixties with acute or convalescent COVID-19. The CDR3 runs from the conserved cysteine through the conserved F or W. Fields, in order: D gene, V gene, clone size, J gene, CDR3 protein, CDR3 DNA. A D gene is named only where the DNA matches it firmly. Clone size is shown for a subset of rows, as once, few, many or a class of expanded clone.

TRBD1,TRBV14,.,TRBJ1-1,CASSHSWVGQAKNTEAFF,TGTGCCAGCAGCCACAGTTGGGTGGGACAGGCAAAGAACACTGAAGCTTTCTTT
.,TRBV11-3,.,TRBJ2-1,CASSRRSSGVRYNEQFF,TGTGCCAGCAGCCGAAGAAGCTCAGGGGTTCGCTACAATGAGCAGTTCTTC
TRBD1,TRBV5-1,once,TRBJ1-5,CASSMTGGGQPQHF,TGCGCCAGCAGCATGACAGGGGGCGGTCAGCCCCAGCATTTT
TRBD2,TRBV11-2,.,TRBJ2-3,CASSLTGLAGGSDTQYF,TGTGCCAGCAGCTTAACCGGACTAGCGGGGGGGTCAGATACGCAGTATTTT
TRBD1,TRBV30,.,TRBJ1-4,CAWGTGTRGEKLFF,TGTGCCTGGGGGACAGGGACTCGGGGAGAAAAACTGTTTTTT
TRBD1,TRBV28,few,TRBJ1-1,CASSPLTGFLNTEAFF,TGTGCCAGCAGCCCATTGACAGGGTTTTTGAACACTGAAGCTTTCTTT
TRBD1,TRBV4-3,.,TRBJ1-4,CASSQVGQGGEKLFF,TGCGCCAGCAGCCAAGTAGGACAGGGAGGCGAAAAACTGTTTTTT
.,TRBV6-5,once,TRBJ1-1,CASGARANTEAFF,TGTGCCAGCGGGGCCCGGGCGAACACTGAAGCTTTCTTT
TRBD1,TRBV6-5,once,TRBJ2-7,CASSIQGVNEQYF,TGTGCCAGCAGCATACAGGGGGTCAACGAGCAGTACTTC
TRBD2,TRBV15,.,TRBJ2-3,CATSRALAGGLDTQYF,TGTGCCACCAGCAGAGCTCTAGCGGGAGGATTGGATACGCAGTATTTT
TRBD1,TRBV5-1,.,TRBJ1-4,CASSSQGQITNEKLFF,TGCGCCAGCAGCTCCCAGGGACAGATAACTAATGAAAAACTGTTTTTT
TRBD2,TRBV5-1,.,TRBJ2-3,CASRASGGPDTQYF,TGCGCCAGCAGGGCTAGCGGGGGCCCAGATACGCAGTATTTT
.,TRBV27,few,TRBJ1-4,CASSQRGGGEKLFF,TGTGCCAGCAGCCAAAGGGGAGGAGGCGAAAAACTGTTTTTT
.,TRBV5-1,.,TRBJ1-2,CASSFNLGGGNYGYTF,TGCGCCAGCAGCTTCAATTTGGGAGGGGGTAACTATGGCTACACCTTC
TRBD2,TRBV18,.,TRBJ2-1,CASSPASGKLGNEQFF,TGTGCCAGCTCACCAGCTAGCGGGAAGCTGGGCAATGAGCAGTTCTTC
.,TRBV3-1/TRBV3-2,.,TRBJ1-3,CASSREGSGNTIYF,TGTGCCAGCAGCCGGGAGGGAAGTGGAAACACCATATATTTT
.,TRBV5-6,few,TRBJ2-3,CASSLRDFGYTQYF,TGTGCCAGCAGCCTGAGGGACTTCGGATATACGCAGTATTTT
.,TRBV18,once,TRBJ2-5,CASSPGGGFGGETQYF,TGTGCCAGCTCACCGGGAGGGGGATTTGGAGGAGAGACCCAGTACTTC
TRBD2,TRBV6-1,.,TRBJ2-2,CASSEGRGRGTGELFF,TGTGCCAGCAGTGAAGGGCGCGGGAGGGGCACCGGGGAGCTGTTTTTT
TRBD1,TRBV18,.,TRBJ2-1,CASSPDRESHNEQFF,TGTGCCAGCTCCCCGGACAGGGAATCCCACAATGAGCAGTTCTTC
.,TRBV19,.,TRBJ1-2,CASSPLGFVGYGYTF,TGTGCCAGTAGTCCACTAGGGTTCGTCGGCTACGGCTACACCTTC
TRBD1,TRBV7-9,.,TRBJ2-7,CASSRTTGQVSYEQYF,TGTGCCAGCAGTAGAACTACGGGACAGGTCTCCTACGAGCAGTACTTC
.,TRBV12-3/TRBV12-4,.,TRBJ2-3,CASTRGYTQYF,TGTGCCAGCACTCGCGGGTATACGCAGTATTTT
.,TRBV9,once,TRBJ1-2,CASSVVVANYGYTF,TGTGCCAGCAGCGTAGTCGTTGCTAACTATGGCTACACCTTC
TRBD1,TRBV15,.,TRBJ2-3,CATSIHGDSSTDTQYF,TGTGCCACCAGCATTCATGGGGACAGCAGCACAGATACGCAGTATTTT
.,TRBV6-5,.,TRBJ1-1,CASSGSPNTEAFF,TGTGCCAGCAGCGGGAGCCCGAACACTGAAGCTTTCTTT
TRBD1,TRBV7-3,few,TRBJ2-7,CASSWGQGDAYEQYF,TGTGCCAGCAGCTGGGGACAGGGTGACGCCTACGAGCAGTACTTC
.,TRBV11-2,once,TRBJ2-1,CASSTLATLQFF,TGTGCCAGCAGCACCCTAGCGACTTTGCAGTTCTTC
.,TRBV11-3,.,TRBJ2-1,CASSLGGAYNEQFF,TGTGCCAGCAGCTTAGGGGGAGCCTACAATGAGCAGTTCTTC
TRBD1,TRBV11-2,.,TRBJ2-1,CASSAGQGYNEQFF,TGTGCCAGCAGCGCCGGACAGGGTTACAATGAGCAGTTCTTC
TRBD2,TRBV10-3,.,TRBJ2-3,CASNSGGTSDTQYF,TGTGCCAGCAATAGCGGGGGAACATCCGATACGCAGTATTTT
TRBD2,TRBV4-2,.,TRBJ2-3,CASSQDRTSGQDTQYF,TGTGCCAGCAGCCAAGATAGGACTAGCGGACAAGATACGCAGTATTTT
.,TRBV3-1/TRBV3-2,.,TRBJ2-7,CASSQAGVNEQYF,TGTGCCAGCAGCCAAGCGGGGGTCAACGAGCAGTACTTC
.,TRBV10-3,few,TRBJ2-2,CAISDRETGELFF,TGTGCCATCAGTGATCGGGAAACCGGGGAGCTGTTTTTT
.,TRBV6-5,few,TRBJ1-2,CASTPIETDLRGYTF,TGTGCCAGCACCCCTATCGAGACAGACTTGAGGGGCTACACCTTC
.,TRBV7-9,.,TRBJ2-5,CASSLLDVETQYF,TGTGCCAGCAGCTTGCTAGATGTAGAGACCCAGTACTTC
.,TRBV3-1/TRBV3-2,.,TRBJ2-3,CASSPSAGQLDTQYF,TGTGCCAGCAGCCCCTCTGCAGGCCAATTAGATACGCAGTATTTT
.,TRBV28,.,TRBJ1-2,CASSLSPTTYGYTF,TGTGCCAGCAGTTTATCCCCGACAACCTATGGCTACACCTTC
TRBD1,TRBV2,once,TRBJ1-1,CASTRTGGTEAFF,TGTGCCAGCACCCGGACAGGGGGCACTGAAGCTTTCTTT
TRBD2,TRBV4-2,once,TRBJ2-5,CASSHQREFYETQYF,TGTGCCAGCAGCCATCAGCGGGAGTTCTATGAGACCCAGTACTTC
TRBD1,TRBV2,.,TRBJ2-7,CASSRDRGEAYEQYF,TGTGCCAGCAGTCGTGACAGGGGAGAGGCCTACGAGCAGTACTTC
TRBD2,TRBV9,.,TRBJ2-3,CASSSRTSGRSDTQYF,TGTGCCAGCAGCTCCCGGACTAGCGGGAGGTCAGATACGCAGTATTTT
.,TRBV11-2,.,TRBJ2-3,CASSLESQDTDTQYF,TGTGCCAGCAGCTTAGAATCCCAGGATACAGATACGCAGTATTTT
TRBD2,TRBV29-1,.,TRBJ2-1,CSVSPGLAVSEQFF,TGCAGCGTATCTCCGGGACTAGCGGTAAGCGAGCAGTTCTTC
TRBD1,TRBV10-3,few,TRBJ1-5,CAISASRQGDQPQHF,TGTGCCATCAGTGCGAGTCGACAGGGGGATCAGCCCCAGCATTTT
TRBD1,TRBV14,.,TRBJ2-1,CASSQDPGQGDNEQFF,TGTGCCAGCAGCCAAGATCCAGGACAGGGGGATAATGAGCAGTTCTTC
TRBD1,TRBV4-2,few,TRBJ1-4,CASSEGQGANEKLFF,TGTGCCAGCAGCGAAGGACAGGGGGCTAATGAAAAACTGTTTTTT
TRBD1,TRBV5-1,.,TRBJ2-1,CASSLWDRVTNEQFF,TGCGCCAGCAGCTTGTGGGACAGGGTAACCAATGAGCAGTTCTTC
TRBD2,TRBV13,.,TRBJ2-3,CASSTRLAGGGTQYF,TGTGCCAGCAGCACCCGACTAGCGGGGGGTGGTACGCAGTATTTT
.,TRBV9,.,TRBJ2-2,CASSVGAGTNTGELFF,TGTGCCAGCAGCGTAGGAGCGGGCACGAACACCGGGGAGCTGTTTTTT